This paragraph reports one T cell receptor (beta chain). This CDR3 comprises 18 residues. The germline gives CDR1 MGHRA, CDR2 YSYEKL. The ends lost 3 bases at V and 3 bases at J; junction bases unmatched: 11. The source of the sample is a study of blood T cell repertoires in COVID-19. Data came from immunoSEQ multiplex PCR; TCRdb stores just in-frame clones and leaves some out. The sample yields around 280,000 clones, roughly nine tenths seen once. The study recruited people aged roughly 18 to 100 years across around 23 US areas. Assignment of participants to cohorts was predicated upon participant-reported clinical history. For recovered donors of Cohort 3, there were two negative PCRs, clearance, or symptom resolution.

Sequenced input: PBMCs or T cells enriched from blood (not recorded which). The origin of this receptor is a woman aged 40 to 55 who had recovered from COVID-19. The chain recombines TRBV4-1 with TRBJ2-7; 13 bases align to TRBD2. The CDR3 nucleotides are TGCGCCAGCAGCCACAGAGGAACTAGCGGGAGGGGGGTCTACGAGCAGTACTTC. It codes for CASSHRGTSGRGVYEQYF.